The present T cell receptor (beta chain) was sequenced within a study of blood T cells in healthy people across ages. V lost 7 bases, J lost 7 bases, and 14 bases lay in between. The CDR3 contains 13 residues. A second PCR, run for roughly 6 to 11 cycles, used a sample-barcoded 5' primer plus a J-beta primer mix. TCRdb re-called the 5' RACE reads through MiXCR, storing one row per CDR3 protein. The table records 1.5 million to 2 million distinct CDR3 sequences, about two fifths of them present only once. The specimen was blood. V and J are TRBV12-3 or TRBV12-4 and TRBJ2-4; D might be TRBD1 or TRBD2, each matching 6 bases. The clonotype comes from a human donor in good health. The CDR3 bases are TGTGCCAGCACCTCCGTAGGGGGGAACATTCAGTACTTC. Translating gives CASTSVGGNIQYF.